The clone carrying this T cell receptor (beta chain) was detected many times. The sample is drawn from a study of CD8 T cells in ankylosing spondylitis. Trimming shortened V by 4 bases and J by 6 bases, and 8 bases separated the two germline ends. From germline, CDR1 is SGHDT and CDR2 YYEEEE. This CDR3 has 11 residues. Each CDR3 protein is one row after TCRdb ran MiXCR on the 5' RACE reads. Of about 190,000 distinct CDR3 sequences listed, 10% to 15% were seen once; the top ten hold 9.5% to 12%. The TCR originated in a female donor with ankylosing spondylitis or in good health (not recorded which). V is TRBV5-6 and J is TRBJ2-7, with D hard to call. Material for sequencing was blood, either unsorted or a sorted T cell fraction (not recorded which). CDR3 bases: TGTGCCAGCAGCCAGTTTTTCGAGCAGTACTTC. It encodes CASSQFFEQYF.